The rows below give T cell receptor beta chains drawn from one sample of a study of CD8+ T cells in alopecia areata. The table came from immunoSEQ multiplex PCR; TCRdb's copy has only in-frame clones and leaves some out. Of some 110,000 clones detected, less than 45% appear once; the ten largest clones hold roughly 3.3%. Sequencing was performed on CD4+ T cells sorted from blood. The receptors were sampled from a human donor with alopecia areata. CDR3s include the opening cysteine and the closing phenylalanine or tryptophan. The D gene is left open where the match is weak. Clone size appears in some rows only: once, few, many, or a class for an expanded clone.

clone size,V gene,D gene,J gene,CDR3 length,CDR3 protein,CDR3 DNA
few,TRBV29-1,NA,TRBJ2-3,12,CSTYRDPDTQYF,TGCAGCACCTACAGGGATCCAGATACGCAGTATTTT
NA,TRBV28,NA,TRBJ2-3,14,CASSLTRRWDTQYF,TGTGCCAGCAGTTTGACCAGACGATGGGATACGCAGTATTTT
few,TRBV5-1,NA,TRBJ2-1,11,CASSLRNEQFF,TGCGCCAGCAGCTTACGGAATGAGCAGTTCTTC
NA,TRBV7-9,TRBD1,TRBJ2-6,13,CASSRTGLAVLTF,TGTGCCAGCAGCCGGACAGGGTTGGCCGTCCTGACTTTC
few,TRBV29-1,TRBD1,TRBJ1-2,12,CSVESGGIGYTF,TGCAGCGTTGAATCAGGGGGCATCGGCTACACCTTC
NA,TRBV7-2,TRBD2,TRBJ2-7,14,CASSTGGSSYEQYF,TGTGCCAGCAGCACCGGGGGGTCCTCCTACGAGCAGTACTTC
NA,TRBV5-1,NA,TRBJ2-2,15,CASSLDSVSTGELFF,TGCGCCAGCAGCTTGGATTCGGTGAGCACCGGGGAGCTGTTTTTT
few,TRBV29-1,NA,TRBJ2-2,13,CSAQGRGTGELFF,TGCAGCGCCCAGGGGCGAGGCACCGGGGAGCTGTTTTTT
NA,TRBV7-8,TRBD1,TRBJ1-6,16,CASSLAGTVQDSPLHF,TGTGCCAGCAGCTTAGCGGGGACAGTACAGGATTCACCCCTCCACTTT
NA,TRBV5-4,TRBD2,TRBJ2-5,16,CASSPIGRGGRETQYF,TGTGCCAGCAGCCCTATCGGGCGGGGGGGCCGGGAGACCCAGTACTTC
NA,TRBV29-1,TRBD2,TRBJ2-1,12,CSVVPAGNEQFF,TGCAGCGTTGTTCCAGCGGGAAATGAGCAGTTCTTC
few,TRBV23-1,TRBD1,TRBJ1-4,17,CASSHLDRAESNEKLFF,TGCGCCAGCAGTCATTTGGACAGGGCCGAAAGTAATGAAAAACTGTTTTTT
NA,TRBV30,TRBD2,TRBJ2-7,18,CAWSRTWTSGSLTYEQYF,TGTGCCTGGAGTAGAACCTGGACTAGCGGGAGCCTCACCTACGAGCAGTACTTC
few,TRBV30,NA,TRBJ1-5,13,CAWAGGSNQPQHF,TGTGCCTGGGCGGGAGGCAGCAATCAGCCCCAGCATTTT
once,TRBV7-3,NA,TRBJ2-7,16,CASSPGPSWERYEQYF,TGTGCCAGCAGCCCCGGCCCCTCTTGGGAGCGGTACGAGCAGTACTTC
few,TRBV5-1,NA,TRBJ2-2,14,CASSATVNTGELFF,TGCGCCAGCAGCGCCACGGTTAATACCGGGGAGCTGTTTTTT
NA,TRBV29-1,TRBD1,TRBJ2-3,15,CSLGWTGSSTDTQYF,TGCAGCTTGGGGTGGACAGGCAGCAGCACAGATACGCAGTATTTT
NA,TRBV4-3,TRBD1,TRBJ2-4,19,CASSPTQRQGDTRENIQYF,TGCGCCAGCAGCCCGACTCAGCGACAGGGGGACACCCGGGAAAACATTCAGTACTTC
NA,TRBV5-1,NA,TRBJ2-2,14,CASSLDGSTGELFF,TGCGCCAGCAGCTTGGACGGCAGCACCGGGGAGCTGTTTTTT
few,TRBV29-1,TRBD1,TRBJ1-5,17,CSVWTGDWTDSNQPQHF,TGCAGCGTCTGGACAGGTGATTGGACTGATAGCAATCAGCCCCAGCATTTT
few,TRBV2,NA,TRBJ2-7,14,CASRLPGSSYEQYF,TGTGCCAGCAGGCTTCCAGGGAGCTCCTACGAGCAGTACTTC
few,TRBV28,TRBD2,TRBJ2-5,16,CASRGSSGGSQETQYF,TGTGCCAGCAGGGGATCTAGCGGGGGTAGTCAAGAGACCCAGTACTTC
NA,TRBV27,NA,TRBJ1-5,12,CASSFPNQPQHF,TGTGCCAGCAGTTTCCCGAATCAGCCCCAGCATTTT
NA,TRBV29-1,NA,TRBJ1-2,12,CSVDRFNYGYTF,TGCAGCGTCGACAGGTTTAACTATGGCTACACCTTC
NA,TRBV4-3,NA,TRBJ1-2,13,CASSRPGGYGYTF,TGCGCCAGCAGCCGCCCCGGAGGGTATGGCTACACCTTC
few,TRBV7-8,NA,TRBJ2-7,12,CASSLGQHEQYF,TGTGCCAGCAGCTTAGGACAGCACGAGCAGTACTTC
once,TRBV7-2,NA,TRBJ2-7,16,CASSFGGGLSPYEQYF,TGTGCCAGCAGCTTCGGTGGAGGTCTCTCCCCTTACGAGCAGTACTTC
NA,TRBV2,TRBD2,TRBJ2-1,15,CASNSRLAGYNEQFF,TGTGCCAGCAACAGTCGCCTAGCGGGTTACAATGAGCAGTTCTTC
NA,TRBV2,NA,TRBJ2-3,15,CASSEGGGSTDTQYF,TGTGCCAGCAGTGAAGGGGGCGGGAGCACAGATACGCAGTATTTT
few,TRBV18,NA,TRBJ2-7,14,CASSPPGHNYEQYF,TGTGCCAGCTCACCACCCGGACACAACTACGAGCAGTACTTC
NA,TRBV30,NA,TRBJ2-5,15,CAWSMVVGKEETQYF,TGTGCCTGGAGTATGGTGGTGGGGAAGGAAGAGACCCAGTACTTC
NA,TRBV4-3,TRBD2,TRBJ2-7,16,CASSRSSPGLASEQYF,TGCGCCAGCAGCCGTAGTTCACCGGGACTAGCGAGCGAGCAGTACTTC
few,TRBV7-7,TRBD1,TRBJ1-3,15,CASSPGTGSGNTIYF,TGTGCTAGCAGCCCCGGGACAGGGTCTGGAAACACCATATATTTT
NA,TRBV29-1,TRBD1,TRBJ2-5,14,CSVGTGGSQETQYF,TGCAGCGTTGGGACAGGGGGCAGCCAAGAGACCCAGTACTTC
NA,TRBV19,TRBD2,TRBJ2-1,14,CASKPAGGPGEQFF,TGTGCCAGTAAGCCAGCGGGGGGGCCAGGAGAGCAGTTCTTC
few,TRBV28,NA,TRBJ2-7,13,CASRRQTPYEQYF,TGTGCCAGCAGACGTCAGACTCCCTACGAGCAGTACTTC
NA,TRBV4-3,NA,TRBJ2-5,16,CASSQDRTSWEMAQYF,TGCGCCAGCAGCCAAGATCGAACTAGCTGGGAGATGGCCCAGTACTTC
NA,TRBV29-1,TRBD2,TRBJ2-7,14,CSVASLAGAYEQYF,TGCAGCGTCGCCTCTTTAGCGGGAGCGTACGAGCAGTACTTC
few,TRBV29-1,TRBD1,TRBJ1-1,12,CSVDRGNTEAFF,TGCAGCGTAGACAGGGGAAACACTGAAGCTTTCTTT
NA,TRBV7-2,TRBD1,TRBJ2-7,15,CASSRGQGLPYEQYF,TGTGCCAGCAGCCGAGGACAGGGGCTGCCCTACGAGCAGTACTTC
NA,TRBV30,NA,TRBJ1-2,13,CAWSVFDRSDYTF,TGTGCCTGGAGTGTGTTCGACAGGTCAGACTACACCTTC
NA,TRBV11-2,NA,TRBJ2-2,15,CASSSPRRTTGELFF,TGTGCCAGCAGCTCCCCCAGGAGGACCACCGGGGAGCTGTTTTTT
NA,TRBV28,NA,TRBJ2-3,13,CASSLGSVGTQYF,TGTGCCAGCAGTTTGGGATCGGTCGGTACGCAGTATTTT
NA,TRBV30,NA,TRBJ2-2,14,CAWSRGGNTGELFF,TGTGCCTGGAGTCGAGGGGGGAACACCGGGGAGCTGTTTTTT
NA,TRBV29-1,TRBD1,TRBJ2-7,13,CSVIEQGAYEQYF,TGCAGCGTAATAGAACAGGGGGCCTACGAGCAGTACTTC
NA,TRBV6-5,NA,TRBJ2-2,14,CASQGSKNTGELFF,TGTGCCAGCCAAGGGAGTAAGAACACCGGGGAGCTGTTTTTT
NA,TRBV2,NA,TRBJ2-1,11,CASRGYNEQFF,TGTGCCAGCAGGGGCTACAATGAGCAGTTCTTC
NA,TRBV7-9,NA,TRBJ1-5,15,CASSLSPHSNQPQHF,TGTGCCAGCAGCTTAAGTCCTCATAGCAATCAGCCCCAGCATTTT
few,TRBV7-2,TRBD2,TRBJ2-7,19,CASSLAGTSGVLSSYEQYF,TGTGCCAGCAGCTTAGCTGGGACTAGCGGGGTTCTTTCCTCCTACGAGCAGTACTTC
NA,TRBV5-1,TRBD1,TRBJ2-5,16,CASSLEAGTVQETQYF,TGCGCCAGCAGCTTGGAAGCCGGGACAGTCCAAGAGACCCAGTACTTC